These 25 T cell receptor beta chains were all obtained from the same sample, sequenced in a study of shared clonotypes between healthy human individuals. Assay: immunoSEQ multiplex PCR; the TCRdb copy retains only in-frame clones and omits some. Among a few million clones, more than 90% were seen once, and the ten largest hold more than 0.12%. Sample: naive CD4+ T cells sorted from blood. The subset is: CD45RA+ positively selected. Every receptor here comes from a man between 18 and 35 years old in good health.

CDR3 loop: CASSRKTGTEAFF. DNA of the CDR3: TGTGCCAGCAGCAGAAAGACAGGCACTGAAGCTTTCTTT. This sequence joins TRBV7-2 and TRBJ1-1; possibly TRBD1 for D (6 bases). CDR1 and CDR2 from the germline V gene are SGHTA and FQGNSA. Trimming left V 5 bases short and J 4 bases short, with 11 bases between. CDR3 length: 13 amino acids.

Regarding this clone: Other nucleotide sequences from this sample produce the same CDR3. J is TRBJ2-2 and V is TRBV7-9, with D hard to call. This CDR3 is built from 13 residues. The V end was cut by 0 bases, the J end by 4 bases, with 3 bases between. In germline, CDR1 is SEHNR, CDR2 FQNEAQ (reference sequence). Here the CDR3 DNA reads TGTGCCAGCAGCTTAGCTCGCACCGGGGAGCTGTTTTTT. Amino acids: CASSLARTGELFF.

The chain carries TRBV18 and TRBJ1-2; tentatively, D is TRBD1 (5 bases). Germline V lookup: CDR1 KGHSH, CDR2 LQKENI. This CDR3 has 15 amino acids. V was pared by 0 bases and J by 3 bases, with 11 bases between. The CDR3: CASSPPGRADYGYTF. The CDR3 DNA sequence: TGTGCCAGCTCACCACCGGGCAGGGCCGACTATGGCTACACCTTC.

This clone has just a few counts. V usage is TRBV30 and J usage is TRBJ1-4, with D uncertain. Germline V gene data show CDR1 as GTSNPN and CDR2 as SVGIG (reference sequence). The CDR3 has 13 amino acids. The V end lost 3 bases, the J end lost 8 bases, and 13 bases lay between the germline ends. The CDR3 DNA is TGTGCCTGGAGGGTCGGCCGGGAGGAAAAACTGTTTTTT. It codes for CAWRVGREEKLFF.

The rearrangement links TRBV18 to TRBJ1-6; D might be TRBD1 (6 bases). This CDR3 region has 15 residues. The ends were cut back, 2 bases at V and 8 bases at J, with 13 bases in the middle. Germline V gene lookup returns CDR1 KGHSH and CDR2 LQKENI. The CDR3 DNA sequence: TGTGCCAGCTCACCATTTACAGGGTTGGATTCACCCCTCCACTTT. This sequence encodes CASSPFTGLDSPLHF.

The chain recombines TRBV19 with TRBJ2-2, with 11 bases that match TRBD1. The length of the CDR3 is 20 residues. Per germline, CDR1 LNHDA and CDR2 SQIVND (reference sequence). Germline trimming cut 1 base from V and 0 bases from J; bases unmatched to any gene: 10. The CDR3 DNA reads as TGTGCCAGTAGTATAGCGGGGACAGGGGGAGGAGCGGCGAACACCGGGGAGCTGTTTTTT. It codes for CASSIAGTGGGAANTGELFF.

The rearrangement joins TRBV20-1 to TRBJ2-5; D is unclear. The J call may be faulty, since TRBJ2-7 better matches the DNA end. CDR3 length equals 10 residues. Germline CDR1 is DFQATT and CDR2 is SNEGSKA (reference sequence). The CDR3 sequence: CSAPQYEQYF. The CDR3 DNA reads as TGCAGTGCACCCCAATACGAGCAGTACTTC.

This rearrangement joins TRBV29-1 to TRBJ2-7; no reliable D call. Germline CDR1 SQVTM, CDR2 ANQGSEA. V was clipped by 0 bases and J by 7 bases, with 10 bases between them. This CDR3 is 12 amino acids long. The CDR3 is CSVEDLRQEQYF. As DNA, the CDR3 is TGCAGCGTTGAAGATCTGCGACAAGAGCAGTACTTC.

In nucleotides, the CDR3 is TGTGCCAGCCGAGGGACAGGGACCCCAGATACGCAGTATTTT. This gives the protein CASRGTGTPDTQYF. The chain links TRBV18 to TRBJ2-3, with 9 positions matching TRBD1. The germline V gene encodes CDR1 KGHSH and CDR2 LQKENI. There are 14 residues in the CDR3. Unmatched junction bases numbered 7, after V lost 8 bases and J lost 4 bases. The variable domain in full, completed from reference TRBV18 and TRBJ2-3, reads NAGVMQNPRHLVRRRGQEARLRCSPMKGHSHVYWYRQLPEEGLKFMVYLQKENIIDESGMPKERFSAEFPKEGPSILRIQQVVRGDSAAYFCASRGTGTPDTQYFGPGTRLTVL.

The chain combines TRBV11-2 with TRBJ1-6, with D possibly being TRBD1 (5 bases). V was shortened by 2 bases and J by 6 bases, with 11 bases between the two germline ends. The CDR3 sequence is 15 residues long. The germline V gene has CDR1 SGHAT and CDR2 FQNNGV. CDR3 DNA sequence: TGTGCCAGCAGCTTAAGTGGGACCAGTAATTCACCCCTCCACTTT. Protein sequence: CASSLSGTSNSPLHF.

About this clone itself: This sample includes further DNA sequences coding for the same CDR3. This chain joins TRBV29-1 and TRBJ2-5; a possible D gene is TRBD1 (6 bases). TRBJ2-7 matches the DNA end more closely, so the J call is doubtful. The CDR3 runs 12 residues. The germline gives CDR1 SQVTM, CDR2 ANQGSEA. The CDR3 loop reads CSVATGSYEQYF. CDR3 DNA sequence: TGCAGCGTAGCCACAGGGTCCTACGAGCAGTACTTC.

This sequence joins TRBV2 and TRBJ1-6, with D perhaps TRBD1 (6 bases). Trimming removed 5 bases from V and 0 bases from J, with 8 bases in between. In germline, CDR1 is SNHLY, CDR2 FYNNEI. This CDR3 is built from 15 residues. CDR3 DNA: TGTGCCAGCAGTAACAGGGCCTCCTATAATTCACCCCTCCACTTT. It yields the protein CASSNRASYNSPLHF.

The chain uses TRBV5-4 and TRBJ1-2, with a possible D match to TRBD1 (5 bases). The V end was cut by 1 base, the J end by 7 bases, with 11 bases between. This CDR3 contains 13 residues. Germline CDR1 SGHNT, CDR2 YYREEE (reference sequence). As DNA, the CDR3 is TGTGCCAGCAGCTTGCAGGGAATCTCTGGCTACACCTTC. It is translated as CASSLQGISGYTF.

J is TRBJ2-5 and V is TRBV19; 9 positions match TRBD1. The CDR3 consists of 16 residues. V dropped 4 bases and J dropped 5; count of bases not matched to a gene: 11. Germline V lookup: CDR1 LNHDA, CDR2 SQIVND (reference sequence). CDR3 coding DNA: TGTGCCAGTAGTACCCCGGGACAGGGAGTAAGGGAGACCCAGTACTTC. It is translated as CASSTPGQGVRETQYF.

The chain has TRBV10-1 and TRBJ2-1; the match to TRBD2 covers 9 bases. The CDR3 runs to 16 residues. The V gene end was trimmed by 2 bases and the J gene end by 2 bases; junction bases not matched to a gene: 4. Germline V gene sequence: CDR1 WNHNN, CDR2 SYGVQD (reference sequence). DNA for the CDR3: TGCGCCAGCAGTGAGATGATAGCGGGAGCCTACAATGAGCAGTTCTTC. Protein product: CASSEMIAGAYNEQFF.

The V gene is TRBV10-3, the J gene TRBJ2-3; 7 positions agree with TRBD1. Germline V gene sequence: CDR1 ENHRY, CDR2 SYGVKD. Trimming cost V 5 bases and J 0 bases; bases outside gene matches: 2. The CDR3 is made up of 14 amino acids. In DNA form, the CDR3 reads TGTGCCATCAGTACAGGGGCCAGCACAGATACGCAGTATTTT. It translates to CAISTGASTDTQYF.

As concerns this clone: The sample contains more than one DNA sequence encoding this CDR3. This rearrangement joins TRBV7-9 to TRBJ2-2, with TRBD2 matching 9 bases. Germline V gene lookup returns CDR1 SEHNR and CDR2 FQNEAQ (reference sequence). V shed 5 bases, J shed 3 bases, and the junction held 4 bases outside the gene matches. CDR3 length equals 15 residues. The CDR3 here is CASSPSGGYTGELFF. The CDR3 region has the DNA TGTGCCAGCAGCCCCAGCGGGGGGTACACCGGGGAGCTGTTTTTT.

The chain joins TRBV15 to TRBJ1-1; no definite D call. The germline V and J ends were trimmed by 5 bases and 3 bases, with 19 bases remaining between them. The CDR3 length is 16 residues. The germline CDR1 and CDR2 sequences are LNHNV and YYDKDF (reference sequence). The CDR3 protein is CATSPRVKGGDTEAFF. For the CDR3, the DNA is TGTGCCACCAGCCCCCGGGTCAAGGGAGGAGACACTGAAGCTTTCTTT.

The genes are TRBV27 and TRBJ1-2, with TRBD1 matching 7 bases. This CDR3 spans 16 amino acids. V dropped 0 bases and J dropped 1; count of bases not matched to a gene: 5. The germline gives CDR1 MNHEY, CDR2 SMNVEV (reference sequence). The CDR3 spells CASSLSSRGDNYGYTF. For the CDR3, the DNA is TGTGCCAGCAGTTTATCGTCCAGGGGGGATAACTATGGCTACACCTTC.

This chain connects TRBV6-6 to TRBJ2-7; D is unclear. The CDR3 is 15 amino acids. Trimming stripped 2 bases from V and 5 bases from J, with 16 bases between. Germline-derived CDR1 and CDR2 are MNHNY and SVGAGI (reference sequence). CDR3 region: CASSYNDHIRNEQYF. CDR3 DNA: TGTGCCAGCAGTTACAACGACCACATTCGGAACGAGCAGTACTTC.

The V gene is TRBV6-5, the J gene TRBJ2-3, with 8 positions matching TRBD2. This CDR3 comprises 15 residues. The V gene's germline CDR1 is MNHEY and CDR2 SVGAGI. The V and J ends lost 6 bases and 3 bases, in that order; junction bases with no gene match: 8. The CDR3 region has the DNA TGTGCCAGCAGGAGATATAGCGGGACAACAGATACGCAGTATTTT. This sequence encodes CASRRYSGTTDTQYF.

The genes are TRBV10-3 and TRBJ1-5; the D is unclear. Trimming left V 4 bases short and J 6 bases short, with 10 bases between. The CDR3 is 13 residues long. Germline CDR1 ENHRY, CDR2 SYGVKD. CDR3: CAISAGEVQPQHF. The DNA for the CDR3 is TGTGCCATCAGTGCGGGAGAGGTTCAGCCCCAGCATTTT.

The chain uses TRBV23-1 and TRBJ1-2, with 7 bases identical to TRBD1. TRBV23-1 is marked as an open reading frame, function uncertain. There are 13 residues in the CDR3. V shed 8 bases and J 4 bases; nucleotides not matched to a gene: 7. The DNA for the CDR3 is TGCGCCAGCGCCGGACAGGTCGGCTATGGCTACACCTTC. Translation: CASAGQVGYGYTF.

Here the CDR3 reads CASRSHTGPSYEQYF. The DNA for the CDR3 is TGTGCCAGCAGGAGCCACACAGGGCCTTCCTACGAGCAGTACTTC. The gene calls are TRBV2 and TRBJ2-7; a possible D gene is TRBD1 (6 bases). The CDR3 has 15 residues. V was trimmed by 6 bases and J by 1 base, leaving 16 bases between them. Per germline, CDR1 SNHLY and CDR2 FYNNEI. Drawing the rest from reference TRBV2 and TRBJ2-7, the complete variable domain is EPEVTQTPSHQVTQMGQEVILRCVPISNHLYFYWYRQILGQKVEFLVSFYNNEISEKSEIFDDQFSVERPDGSNFTLKIRSTKLEDSAMYFCASRSHTGPSYEQYFGPGTRLTVT.

The rearrangement uses TRBV5-1 and TRBJ2-2, with D perhaps matching TRBD1 (6 bases). The germline gives CDR1 SGHRS, CDR2 YFSETQ. The CDR3 is 16 amino acids. The V end lost 4 bases, the J end lost 9 bases, and 22 bases lay between the germline ends. In DNA form, the CDR3 reads TGCGCCAGCAGCCCTTACGGGACACAGGCCCCCCGGGAGCTGTTTTTT. Translated, it gives CASSPYGTQAPRELFF.